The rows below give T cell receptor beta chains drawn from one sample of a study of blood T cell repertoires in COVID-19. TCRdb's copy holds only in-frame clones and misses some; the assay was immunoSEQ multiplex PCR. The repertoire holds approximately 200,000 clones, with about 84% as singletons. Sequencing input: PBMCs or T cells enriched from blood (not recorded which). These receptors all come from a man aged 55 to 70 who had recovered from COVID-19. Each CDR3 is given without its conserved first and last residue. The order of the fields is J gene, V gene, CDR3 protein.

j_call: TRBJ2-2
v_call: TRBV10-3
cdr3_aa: AISGSRADTGELF

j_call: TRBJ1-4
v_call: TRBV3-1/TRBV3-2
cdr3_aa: ASSQARGGDEKLF

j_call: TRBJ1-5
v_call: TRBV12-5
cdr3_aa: ASGLVGTSRGSNQPQH

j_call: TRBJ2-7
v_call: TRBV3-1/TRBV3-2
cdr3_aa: ASSQPRTAPYEQY

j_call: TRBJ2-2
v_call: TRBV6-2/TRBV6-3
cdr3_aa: ASSRQETGELF

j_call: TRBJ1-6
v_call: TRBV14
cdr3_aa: ASRNRVDSPLH

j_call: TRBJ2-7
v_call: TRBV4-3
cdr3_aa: ASSQSRTAYEQY

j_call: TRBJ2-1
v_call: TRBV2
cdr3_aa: ASSDGGYYNEQF

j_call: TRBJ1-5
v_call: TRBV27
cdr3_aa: ASSVTQGLNQPQH

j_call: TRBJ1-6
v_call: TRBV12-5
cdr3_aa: ASGLGQFNSPLH

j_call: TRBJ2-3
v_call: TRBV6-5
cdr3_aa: ASSKQGSQY

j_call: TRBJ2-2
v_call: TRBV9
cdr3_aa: ASSGGTGGTGELF

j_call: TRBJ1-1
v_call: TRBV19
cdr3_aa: ASRTGVRGTEAF

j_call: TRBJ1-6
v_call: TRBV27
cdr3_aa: ASKTGTGSRGSPLH